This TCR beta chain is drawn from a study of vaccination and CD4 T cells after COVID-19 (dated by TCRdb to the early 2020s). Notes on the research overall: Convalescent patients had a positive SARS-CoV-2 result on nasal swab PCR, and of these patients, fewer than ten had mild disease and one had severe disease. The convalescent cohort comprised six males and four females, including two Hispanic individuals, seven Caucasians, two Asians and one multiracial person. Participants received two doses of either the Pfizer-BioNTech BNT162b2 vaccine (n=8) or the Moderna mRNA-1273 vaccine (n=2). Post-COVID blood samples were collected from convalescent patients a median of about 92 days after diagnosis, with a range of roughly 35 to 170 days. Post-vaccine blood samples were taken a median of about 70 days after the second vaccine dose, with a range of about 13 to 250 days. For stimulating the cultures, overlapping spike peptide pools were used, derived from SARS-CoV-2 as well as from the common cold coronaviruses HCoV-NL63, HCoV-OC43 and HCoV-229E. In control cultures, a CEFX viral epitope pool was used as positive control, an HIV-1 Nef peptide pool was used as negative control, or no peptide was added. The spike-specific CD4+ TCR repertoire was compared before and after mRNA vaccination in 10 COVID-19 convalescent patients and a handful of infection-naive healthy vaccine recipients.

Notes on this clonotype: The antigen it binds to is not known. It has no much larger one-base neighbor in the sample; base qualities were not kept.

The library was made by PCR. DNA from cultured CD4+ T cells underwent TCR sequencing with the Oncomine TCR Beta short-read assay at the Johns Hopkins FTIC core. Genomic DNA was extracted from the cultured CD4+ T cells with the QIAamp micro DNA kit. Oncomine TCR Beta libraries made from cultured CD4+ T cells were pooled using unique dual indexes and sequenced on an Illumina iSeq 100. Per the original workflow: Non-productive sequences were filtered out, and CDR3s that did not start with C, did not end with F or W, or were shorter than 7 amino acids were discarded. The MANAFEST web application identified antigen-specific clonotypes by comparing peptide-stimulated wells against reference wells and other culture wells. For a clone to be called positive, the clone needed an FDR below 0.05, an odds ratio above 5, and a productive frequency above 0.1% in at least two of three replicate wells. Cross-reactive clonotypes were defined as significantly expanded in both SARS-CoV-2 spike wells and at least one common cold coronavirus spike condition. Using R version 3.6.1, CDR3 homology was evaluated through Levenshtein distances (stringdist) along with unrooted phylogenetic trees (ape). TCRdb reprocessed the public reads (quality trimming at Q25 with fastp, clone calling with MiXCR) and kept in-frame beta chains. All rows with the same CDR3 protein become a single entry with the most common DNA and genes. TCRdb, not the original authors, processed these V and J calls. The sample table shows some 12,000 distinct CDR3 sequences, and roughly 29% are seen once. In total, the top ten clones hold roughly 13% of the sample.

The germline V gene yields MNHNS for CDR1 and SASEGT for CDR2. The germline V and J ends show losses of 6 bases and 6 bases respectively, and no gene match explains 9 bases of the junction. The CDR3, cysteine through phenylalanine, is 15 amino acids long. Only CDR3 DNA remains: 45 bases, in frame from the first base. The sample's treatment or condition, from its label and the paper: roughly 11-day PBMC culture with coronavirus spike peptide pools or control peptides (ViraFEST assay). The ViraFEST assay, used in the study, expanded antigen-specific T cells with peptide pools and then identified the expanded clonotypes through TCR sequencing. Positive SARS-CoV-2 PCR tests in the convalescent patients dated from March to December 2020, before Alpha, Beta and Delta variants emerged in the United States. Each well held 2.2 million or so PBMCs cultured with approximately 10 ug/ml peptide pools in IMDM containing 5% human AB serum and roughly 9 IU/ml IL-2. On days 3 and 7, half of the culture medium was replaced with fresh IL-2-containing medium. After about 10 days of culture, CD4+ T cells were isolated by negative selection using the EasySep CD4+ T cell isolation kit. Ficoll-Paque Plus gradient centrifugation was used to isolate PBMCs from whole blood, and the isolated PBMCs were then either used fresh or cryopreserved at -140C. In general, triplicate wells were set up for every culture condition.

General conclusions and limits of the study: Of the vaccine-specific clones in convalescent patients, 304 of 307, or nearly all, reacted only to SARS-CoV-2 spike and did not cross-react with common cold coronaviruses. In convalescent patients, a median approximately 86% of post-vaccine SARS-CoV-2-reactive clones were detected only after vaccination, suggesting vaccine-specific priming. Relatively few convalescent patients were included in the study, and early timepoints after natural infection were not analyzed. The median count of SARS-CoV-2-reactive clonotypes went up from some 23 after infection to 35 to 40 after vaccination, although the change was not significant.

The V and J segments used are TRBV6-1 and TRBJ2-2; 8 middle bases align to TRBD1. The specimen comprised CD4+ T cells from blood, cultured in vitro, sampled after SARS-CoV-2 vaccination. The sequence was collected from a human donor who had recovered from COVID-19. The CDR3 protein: CASRTYWTGSGELFF. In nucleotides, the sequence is TGTGCCAGCAGGACCTACTGGACAGGGTCCGGGGAGCTGTTTTTT.